This T cell receptor (beta chain) was sequenced during a study of OX40 agonist ivuxolimab in advanced cancers. The method was immunoSEQ multiplex PCR; TCRdb's version includes in-frame clones alone and lacks a portion of them. The data show over 100,000 clones, with less than 95% seen just once and roughly 1.1% held by the top ten. V lost 7 bases to trimming and J lost 0 bases, with 15 bases between them. The CDR3 consists of 15 residues. Germline V gene lookup returns CDR1 MDHEN and CDR2 SYDVKM. The V call is TRBV28, the J call TRBJ1-1; perhaps TRBD1 as D (5 bases). The sequence derives from an adult with an advanced solid tumor such as melanoma, head and neck, liver or kidney cancer. Sequenced material: CD4+ or CD8+ T cells sorted from blood, taken in a trial of the OX40 agonist ivuxolimab. The CDR3: CASTPADSMNTEAFF. CDR3 bases: TGTGCCAGCACCCCGGCCGACAGTATGAACACTGAAGCTTTCTTT. The full variable domain, in which reference TRBV28 and TRBJ1-1 provide the parts outside the CDR3, is DVKVTQSSRYLVKRTGEKVFLECVQDMDHENMFWYRQDPGLGLRLIYFSYDVKMKEKGDIPEGYSVSREKKERFSLILESASTNQTSMYLCASTPADSMNTEAFFGQGTRLTVV.